The 7 T cell receptor beta chains in this list originate from one sample, sequenced in a study of T-cell memory formation after mild COVID-19. MiXCR was run by TCRdb on the 5' RACE reads, yielding one entry per CDR3 protein. The sample yields 450,000 or so distinct CDR3 sequences, roughly 20% seen once. The sample comprised PBMCs or a T cell subset sorted from them (not recorded which). All receptors derive from an adult woman who had mild COVID-19 (a few samples of this study predate the infection). Cell type and time point are not known.

The chain is built from TRBV19 and TRBJ2-5; D unresolved. The CDR3 has 16 residues. CDR1 is LNHDA and CDR2 is SQIVND in the germline V gene (reference sequence). Trimming took off 6 bases at V and 4 bases at J, with 21 bases between the two ends. CDR3 loop: CASRSPTSLVPETQYF. In DNA form, the CDR3 reads TGTGCCAGTAGGAGTCCCACTTCGCTGGTTCCAGAGACCCAGTACTTC.

V usage is TRBV7-9 and J usage is TRBJ1-1; TRBD1 agrees at 8 bases. With 3 bases clipped from V and 4 bases from J, the junction kept 10 bases outside the gene matches. The CDR3 sequence is 16 residues long. Germline-derived CDR1 and CDR2 are SEHNR and FQNEAQ (reference sequence). This chain's CDR3 is CASSFLGQGLRTEAFF. The CDR3 DNA sequence: TGTGCCAGCAGCTTCTTAGGACAGGGTCTCCGCACTGAAGCTTTCTTT.

The chain links TRBV7-8 to TRBJ1-5; D gene uncertain. Germline loops: CDR1 SGHVS, CDR2 FQNEAQ. The CDR3 runs 14 residues. The V end lost 1 base, the J end lost 9 bases, and 13 bases lay between the germline ends. This chain's CDR3 is CASSLGPDGRPQHF. The CDR3 coding sequence is TGTGCCAGCAGCTTAGGCCCCGACGGAAGGCCCCAGCATTTT.

The sample holds a few counts of this clonotype. The chain is built from TRBV7-6 and TRBJ2-7, with D perhaps given as TRBD1 or TRBD2 (5 bases each). V was shortened by 5 bases and J by 1 base, with 18 bases between the two germline ends. Looked up from germline, CDR1 is SGHVS and CDR2 is FNYEAQ. This CDR3 contains 16 residues. The CDR3 region has the DNA TGTGCCAGCAGCCCCCTCCAGGGAGATAGGTCCTACGAGCAGTACTTC. It yields the protein CASSPLQGDRSYEQYF.

In this sample, this clonotype turned up a few times. The chain is built from TRBV6-2 or TRBV6-3 and TRBJ1-2, with 7 bases identical to TRBD1. CDR1 and CDR2 from the germline V gene are MNHEY and SVGEGT. This CDR3 is built from 14 residues. Germline trimming cut 8 bases from V and 5 bases from J; bases unmatched to any gene: 11. In DNA, the CDR3 is TGTGCCAGCGGGAACAGGGGAAAGAGTTATGGCTACACCTTC. It is translated as CASGNRGKSYGYTF.

This clonotype was observed a few times. At one end, the junction sequence differs from germline, possibly due to a read error. V is TRBV12-3 or TRBV12-4 and J is TRBJ2-7; D unclear. This CDR3 contains 12 residues. The CDR3 coding sequence is TGTGCCAGCAGTTGGCTTCATAACGAGAAGTACTTC. It translates to CASSWLHNEKYF.

This clonotype was seen a handful of times. The V call is TRBV12-3 or TRBV12-4, the J call TRBJ1-5; 8 nucleotides align to TRBD1. After removal of 3 bases from V and 4 bases from J, the junction contained 11 bases not matched to a gene. This CDR3 comprises 17 residues. DNA of the CDR3: TGTGCCAGCAGTTTCGGACAGGGTCGAAGTGGGAATCAGCCCCAGCATTTT. Amino acid sequence: CASSFGQGRSGNQPQHF.